Each of the 10 T cell receptor beta chains below was sequenced from the same sample in a study of shared clonotypes between healthy human individuals. Clones were read by immunoSEQ multiplex PCR, and TCRdb kept only the in-frame ones, dropping some. This repertoire shows fewer than 600,000 clones, approximately 85% found once; its top ten account for 10% to 15%. Sequenced material: PBMCs. These receptors came from a woman aged 40 to 55 in good health. Some clones in this sample may be carry-over from other donors' samples.

V gene TRBV2 combines with J gene TRBJ2-7; 11 bases map to TRBD2. V shed 2 bases and J 4 bases; nucleotides not matched to a gene: 4. The CDR3 loop spans 15 amino acids. CDR1 is SNHLY, CDR2 FYNNEI, per germline. The DNA for the CDR3 is TGTGCCAGCAGTGAACAAGGGACTAGCGGATACGAGCAGTACTTC. Translation: CASSEQGTSGYEQYF.

This clone was counted at least ten times. The same CDR3 also results from other DNA sequences found in this sample. The V call is TRBV28, the J call TRBJ1-1; D remains unclear. Trimming pared 4 bases from V and 6 bases from J, leaving 6 bases between. Germline V CDR1 and CDR2: MDHEN, SYDVKM. The CDR3 consists of 11 residues. The CDR3 protein is CASSSAAEAFF. For the CDR3, the DNA is TGTGCCAGCAGTTCCGCGGCTGAAGCTTTCTTT.

The J gene is TRBJ2-3, the V gene TRBV7-9, with D perhaps matching TRBD2 (6 bases). The CDR3 runs 16 residues. V gave up 2 bases and J gave up 2 bases, with 14 bases separating them. In germline, CDR1 is SEHNR, CDR2 FQNEAQ (reference sequence). Written as DNA, the CDR3 is TGTGCCAGCAGCTTATTGCTAGCGTGGGACACAGATACGCAGTATTTT. It encodes CASSLLLAWDTDTQYF.

The chain joins TRBV4-2 to TRBJ2-1, with unresolved D. The germline gives CDR1 LGHNA, CDR2 YNFKEQ. V was shortened by 0 bases and J by 9 bases, with 6 bases between the two germline ends. This CDR3 has 12 residues. CDR3 nucleotide sequence: TGTGCCAGCAGCCAAGATATGGGTGAGCAGTTCTTC. Protein sequence: CASSQDMGEQFF.

This clone has a handful of counts. Other nucleotide sequences in the sample specify the same CDR3. V is TRBV6-1 and J is TRBJ2-7, with D perhaps TRBD1 (5 bases). V was cut by 5 bases and J by 3 bases, with 8 bases left in between. Germline V gives CDR1 MNHNS, CDR2 SASEGT. This CDR3 spans 12 amino acids. DNA for the CDR3: TGTGCCAGCAGTTCCCAGGGCTACGAGCAGTACTTC. Its protein is CASSSQGYEQYF.

In this sample, this clone turned up once. The chain employs TRBV7-3 and TRBJ2-1, with 16 bases lining up with TRBD2. J gave up 1 base and V 5 bases, and 8 bases lay outside the gene matches. Germline CDR1 and CDR2: SGHTA and FQGTGA. The CDR3 sequence is 19 residues long. The CDR3 loop is CASSLGTSGRAGSYNEQFF. Here the CDR3 DNA reads TGTGCCAGCAGCCTAGGGACTAGCGGGAGGGCCGGTTCCTACAATGAGCAGTTCTTC.

The chain carries TRBV27 and TRBJ1-1; weak D call: TRBD1 (6 bases). CDR3 length: 13 amino acids. Trimming left V 6 bases short and J 4 bases short, with 12 bases between. CDR1 and CDR2 from the germline V gene are MNHEY and SMNVEV (reference sequence). The CDR3 reads CASRRGGGTEAFF. The CDR3 bases are TGTGCCAGCAGACGAGGGGGAGGCACTGAAGCTTTCTTT.

The V gene is TRBV19, the J gene TRBJ2-1; perhaps TRBD1 as D (5 bases). The CDR3 length is 18 residues. Germline CDR1 LNHDA, CDR2 SQIVND (reference sequence). V lost 10 bases to trimming and J lost 4 bases, with 29 bases between them. CDR3 protein: CATPKGSFVYPVYNEQFF. As DNA, the CDR3 is TGTGCCACCCCGAAGGGGTCCTTTGTGTACCCAGTATACAATGAGCAGTTCTTC.

The J gene is TRBJ1-2, the V gene TRBV28, with a tentative D call TRBD1 (6 bases). Germline lookup yields CDR1 MDHEN and CDR2 SYDVKM. V dropped 3 bases and J dropped 1 base, with 15 bases sitting between them. CDR3 length: 16 residues. CDR3 bases: TGTGCCAGCAGTTTGGCAGGGGCTTTGGATAACTATGGCTACACCTTC. It yields the protein CASSLAGALDNYGYTF.

This clone has more than one count but fewer than ten. The rearrangement links TRBV5-1 to TRBJ1-1; D is unclear. The germline V gene has CDR1 SGHRS and CDR2 YFSETQ. The CDR3 is 12 amino acids. V gave up 4 bases and J gave up 1 base, with 5 bases separating them. CDR3: CASSLTNTEAFF. The CDR3 DNA follows: TGCGCCAGCAGCCTGACGAACACTGAAGCTTTCTTT.